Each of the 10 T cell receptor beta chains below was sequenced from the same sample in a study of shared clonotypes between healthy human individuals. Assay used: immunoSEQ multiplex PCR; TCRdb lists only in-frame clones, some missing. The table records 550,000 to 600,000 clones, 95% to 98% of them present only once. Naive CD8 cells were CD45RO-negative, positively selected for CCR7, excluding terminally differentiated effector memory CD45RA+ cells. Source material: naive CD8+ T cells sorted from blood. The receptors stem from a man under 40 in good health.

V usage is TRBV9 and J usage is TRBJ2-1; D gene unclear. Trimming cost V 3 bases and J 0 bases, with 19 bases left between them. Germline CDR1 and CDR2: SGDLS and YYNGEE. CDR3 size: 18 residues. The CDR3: CASSARVSPLGSYNEQFF. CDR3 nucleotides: TGTGCCAGCAGCGCTCGGGTTTCTCCCCTTGGCTCCTACAATGAGCAGTTCTTC.

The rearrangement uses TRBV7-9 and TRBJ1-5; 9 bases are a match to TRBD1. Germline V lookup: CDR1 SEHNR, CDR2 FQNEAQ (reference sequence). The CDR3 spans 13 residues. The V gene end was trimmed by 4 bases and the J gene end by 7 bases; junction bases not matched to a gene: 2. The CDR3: CASSWTGEQPQHF. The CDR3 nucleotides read TGTGCCAGCAGCTGGACAGGGGAACAGCCCCAGCATTTT.

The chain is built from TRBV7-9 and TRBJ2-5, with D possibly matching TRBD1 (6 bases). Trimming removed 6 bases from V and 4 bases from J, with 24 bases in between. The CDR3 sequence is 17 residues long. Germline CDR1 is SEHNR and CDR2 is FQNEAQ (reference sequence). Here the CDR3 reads CASSPSLHREERETQYF. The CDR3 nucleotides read TGTGCCAGCAGTCCCTCCCTACACAGGGAAGAAAGAGAGACCCAGTACTTC.

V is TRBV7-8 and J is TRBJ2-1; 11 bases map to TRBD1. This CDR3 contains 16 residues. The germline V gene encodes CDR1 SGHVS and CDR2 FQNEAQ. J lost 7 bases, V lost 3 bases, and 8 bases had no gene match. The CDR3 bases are TGTGCCAGCAGCTTTGGAAGGGACAGGGGGAATAATGAGCAGTTCTTC. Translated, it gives CASSFGRDRGNNEQFF.

CDR3 sequence reads: CASRISTGVNVPQHF. Written as DNA, the CDR3 is TGTGCCAGCAGGATTTCGACAGGCGTCAATGTGCCCCAGCATTTT. The chain combines TRBV27 with TRBJ1-5; D perhaps matches TRBD1 (6 bases). The CDR3 spans 15 residues. V lost 6 bases to trimming and J lost 9 bases, with 21 bases between them. Germline V gene lookup returns CDR1 MNHEY and CDR2 SMNVEV (reference sequence).

In nucleotides, the CDR3 is TGCAGCTACCGGGACAGGGTTGGCTACACCTTC. Translated: CSYRDRVGYTF. This chain links TRBV29-1 with TRBJ1-2; 9 nucleotides align to TRBD1. V lost 8 bases and J lost 7; bases outside the gene matches: 5. CDR1 and CDR2 from the germline V gene are SQVTM and ANQGSEA. The CDR3 has 11 residues.

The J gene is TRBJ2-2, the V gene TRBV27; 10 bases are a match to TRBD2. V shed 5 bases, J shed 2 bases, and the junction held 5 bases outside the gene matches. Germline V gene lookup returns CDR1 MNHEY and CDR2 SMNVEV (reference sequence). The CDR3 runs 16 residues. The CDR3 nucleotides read TGTGCCAGCAGTACAGCGGGAGGGCCTAACACCGGGGAGCTGTTTTTT. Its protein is CASSTAGGPNTGELFF.

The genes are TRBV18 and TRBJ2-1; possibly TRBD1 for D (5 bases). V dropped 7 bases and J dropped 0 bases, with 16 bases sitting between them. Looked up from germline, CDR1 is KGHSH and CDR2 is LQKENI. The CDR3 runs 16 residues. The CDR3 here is CASFSRNRSSYNEQFF. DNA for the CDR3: TGTGCCAGCTTCTCCAGAAACAGGAGCTCCTACAATGAGCAGTTCTTC.

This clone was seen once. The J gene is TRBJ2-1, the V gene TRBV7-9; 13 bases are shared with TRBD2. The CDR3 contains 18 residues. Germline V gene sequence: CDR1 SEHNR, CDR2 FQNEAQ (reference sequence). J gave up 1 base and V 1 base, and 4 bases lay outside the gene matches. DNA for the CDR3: TGTGCCAGCAGCTTAGGGACTAGCGGGAGTAAATCCTACAATGAGCAGTTCTTC. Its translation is CASSLGTSGSKSYNEQFF.

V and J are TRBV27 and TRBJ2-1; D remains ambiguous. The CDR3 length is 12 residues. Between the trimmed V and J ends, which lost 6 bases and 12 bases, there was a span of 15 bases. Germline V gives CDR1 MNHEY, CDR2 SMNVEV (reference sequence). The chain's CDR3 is CASSPPIGLQFF. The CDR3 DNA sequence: TGTGCCAGCAGCCCCCCGATTGGGTTGCAGTTCTTC.